This TCR beta chain was profiled in a study of glioma-infiltrating T cells after dendritic cell vaccination. Time point given: after dendritic cell vaccination, including at tumor progression/relapse. The V gene's germline CDR1 is GTSNPN and CDR2 SVGIG (reference sequence). The CDR3 runs to 13 residues. The V gene end was trimmed by 0 bases and the J gene end by 5 bases; junction bases not matched to a gene: 1. The repertoire was sequenced with immunoSEQ multiplex PCR; TCRdb's copy has only in-frame clones and lacks some. The data hold roughly 60,000 clones, with 85% observed a single time. Notes on the study in general: Survival was not directly related to TCR clonality in these patients.

Notes on this clone: No antigen is known for it.

The sequence was collected from a human donor with glioblastoma. This chain joins TRBV30 and TRBJ2-7; 10 bases agree with TRBD1. Sequences were derived from blood, sampled after dendritic cell vaccination. CDR3 loop: CAWSVGTGDEQYF. Written as DNA, the CDR3 is TGTGCCTGGAGTGTAGGGACAGGGGACGAGCAGTACTTC.